The clone carrying this TCR beta chain was counted between two and nine times. Its target is not known. These data belong to a study of beta chain features in type 1 diabetes. Study-level points and caveats: More deletions and fewer insertions at VDJ junctions were found in patients with type 1 diabetes. Naive, central memory and regulatory TCRB repertoires appeared more similar among patients than healthy donors.

Only one heparinised blood draw was taken per donor, and its volume averaged around 100 mL. This CDR3 is built from 13 residues. CDR1 is LNHDA and CDR2 is SQIVND in the germline V gene (reference sequence). All of the isolated RNA was reverse transcribed, so expressed TCRB transcripts were sequenced. Generated by immunoSEQ multiplex PCR, the TCRdb table keeps only in-frame clones and is missing some. The profile shows about 160,000 clones, 7.5% to 10% of them singletons. Sample: central memory CD4+ T cells from blood. The V call is TRBV19, the J call TRBJ2-5, with a possible D match to TRBD1 (5 bases). The receptor was derived from a woman aged 18-30 years in good health. The CDR3 DNA is TGTGCAACCAGGCCCAGGGTGCGGGAGACCCAGTACTTC. Translated, it gives CATRPRVRETQYF.